The 9 T cell receptor beta chains presented below share a single source sample, sequenced in a study of OX40 agonist ivuxolimab in advanced cancers. Libraries were prepared by immunoSEQ multiplex PCR; TCRdb keeps only in-frame clonotypes and omits some of them. The sample has about 36,000 clones, around 85% seen once. The material sequenced was CD4+ or CD8+ T cells sorted from blood, taken in a trial of the OX40 agonist ivuxolimab. All receptors derive from an adult with an advanced solid tumor such as melanoma, head and neck, liver or kidney cancer.

The gene calls are TRBV7-2 and TRBJ1-1, with a tentative D call TRBD1 (5 bases). The CDR3 length is 14 residues. With 5 bases removed from V and 5 bases from J, the gap between germline ends came to 15 bases. From germline, CDR1 is SGHTA and CDR2 FQGNSA. The CDR3 DNA is TGTGCCAGCAGCCCCTCGACAGTGAGGACTGAAGCTTTCTTT. It translates to CASSPSTVRTEAFF. Full variable domain (missing parts from reference TRBV7-2 and TRBJ1-1): GAGVSQSPSNKVTEKGKDVELRCDPISGHTALYWYRQSLGQGLEFLIYFQGNSAPDKSGLPSDRFSAERTGGSVSTLTIQRTQQEDSAVYLCASSPSTVRTEAFFGQGTRLTVV.

The gene calls are TRBV19 and TRBJ2-1; perhaps TRBD2 as D (6 bases). Trimming took 5 bases from V and 0 from J, leaving 11 bases between them. CDR3 length: 15 residues. In germline, CDR1 is LNHDA, CDR2 SQIVND (reference sequence). DNA of the CDR3: TGTGCCAGTAGTTCGGGGGTCCCCTCCTACAATGAGCAGTTCTTC. It encodes CASSSGVPSYNEQFF.

The gene calls are TRBV5-1 and TRBJ2-5; D is perhaps TRBD1 (6 bases). V lost 0 bases and J 0 bases, leaving 9 bases between the germline ends. The length of the CDR3 is 15 residues. The V gene's germline CDR1 is SGHRS and CDR2 YFSETQ. The CDR3 DNA sequence: TGCGCCAGCAGCTTGGGACAGGCGTACCAAGAGACCCAGTACTTC. This translates into CASSLGQAYQETQYF.

V gene TRBV19 combines with J gene TRBJ2-5, with D possibly being TRBD1 or TRBD2 (5 bases each). The tail of the sequence fits TRBJ2-7 better, so the J call may be wrong. The CDR3 is 14 amino acids. The germline gives CDR1 LNHDA, CDR2 SQIVND (reference sequence). CDR3 nucleotide sequence: TGTGCCAGTAGTATAGATGGGGGAGCCTACGAGCAGTACTTC. Amino acids: CASSIDGGAYEQYF.

This chain links TRBV9 with TRBJ1-5; 8 bases align to TRBD1. There are 15 residues in the CDR3. Per the germline V gene, CDR1 is SGDLS and CDR2 is YYNGEE. The V and J ends lost 3 bases and 6 bases, in that order; junction bases with no gene match: 8. Here the CDR3 DNA reads TGTGCCAGCAGCGCCCTCGGGACAGGATCTCAGCCCCAGCATTTT. Its protein product is CASSALGTGSQPQHF. The full variable domain, rest sourced from reference TRBV9 and TRBJ1-5, is DSGVTQTPKHLITATGQRVTLRCSPRSGDLSVYWYQQSLDQGLQFLIQYYNGEERAKGNILERFSAQQFPDLHSELNLSSLELGDSALYFCASSALGTGSQPQHFGDGTRLSIL.

This clone was seen just once. The chain is built from TRBV27 and TRBJ2-3; D tentatively fits TRBD1 or TRBD2 (6 bases each). CDR1 MNHEY and CDR2 SMNVEV come from the germline V gene (reference sequence). This CDR3 has 16 residues. V shed 5 bases and J shed 5 bases, with 20 bases lying between them. The CDR3 coding sequence is TGTGCCAGCAGTCCTCTAGAAGGGGGGCGAAGAGATACGCAGTATTTT. It translates to CASSPLEGGRRDTQYF.

The chain recombines TRBV5-5 with TRBJ2-7; 9 bases are a match to TRBD1. CDR1 is SGHKS and CDR2 is YYEKEE in the germline V gene (reference sequence). The CDR3 contains 15 residues. V was pared by 0 bases and J by 5 bases, with 6 bases of the junction left unmatched. The CDR3 here is CASSLVLRTGDEQYF. In DNA form, the CDR3 reads TGTGCCAGCAGCTTGGTCTTGCGGACAGGGGACGAGCAGTACTTC.

This sequence joins TRBV19 and TRBJ2-1, with 8 bases lining up with TRBD2. There are 17 residues in the CDR3. The V and J ends lost 1 base and 9 bases, in that order; junction bases with no gene match: 14. Germline V CDR1 and CDR2: LNHDA, SQIVND (reference sequence). This chain's CDR3 is CASSIGSGGRLRGEQFF. CDR3 DNA: TGTGCCAGTAGTATAGGAAGCGGGGGCCGCCTAAGGGGTGAGCAGTTCTTC.

This chain uses TRBV6-1 with TRBJ1-5, with D uncertain. CDR1 is MNHNS, CDR2 SASEGT, per germline. V dropped 5 bases and J dropped 11 bases, with 19 bases sitting between them. The CDR3 has 14 residues. In DNA form, the CDR3 reads TGTGCCAGCAGTACCCCAACTTCCATGAGGACCCAGCATTTT. Translation: CASSTPTSMRTQHF.